A single sample is the source of the 15 T cell receptor beta chains below, sequenced in a study of blood T cell repertoires in COVID-19. The assay was immunoSEQ multiplex PCR, and TCRdb's table has in-frame clones only and misses some. The sample holds about 140,000 clones, about 87% seen once. Material: peripheral blood. These receptor sequences come from a man over 45 with active COVID-19.

The rearrangement joins TRBV11-2 to TRBJ1-2, with D uncertain. The V gene lost 6 bases and the J gene lost 2 bases, with 13 bases spanning the gap. The CDR3 is 14 amino acids. Germline V CDR1 and CDR2: SGHAT, FQNNGV. The CDR3 bases are TGTGCCAGCAGTACTCAGGAGGGAAACTATGGCTACACCTTC. Translation: CASSTQEGNYGYTF. Drawing the rest from reference TRBV11-2 and TRBJ1-2, the complete variable domain is EAGVAQSPRYKIIEKRQSVAFWCNPISGHATLYWYQQILGQGPKLLIQFQNNGVVDDSQLPKDRFSAERLKGVDSTLKIQPAKLEDSAVYLCASSTQEGNYGYTFGSGTRLTVV.

The chain's CDR3 is CASSEGSGGKMPFF. CDR3 in DNA: TGTGCCAGCAGTGAAGGTTCGGGAGGTAAGATGCCGTTCTTC. This chain connects TRBV6-1 to TRBJ2-1; 7 bases agree with TRBD2. J lost 15 bases, V lost 1 base, and 12 bases had no gene match. This CDR3 is 14 amino acids long. The germline CDR1 and CDR2 sequences are MNHNS and SASEGT.

This clone showed up just once. The V call is TRBV2, the J call TRBJ2-1; 10 bases match TRBD2. Germline CDR1 SNHLY, CDR2 FYNNEI. Trimming took 7 bases from V and 9 from J; bases not matched to a gene: 9. The CDR3 consists of 14 residues. CDR3: CASTRSGGAGEQFF. DNA for the CDR3: TGTGCCAGCACCCGGAGCGGGGGGGCCGGTGAGCAGTTCTTC.

This chain joins TRBV19 and TRBJ1-1; 9 bases agree with TRBD1. The length of the CDR3 is 15 residues. The germline gives CDR1 LNHDA, CDR2 SQIVND (reference sequence). V dropped 10 bases and J dropped 1; count of bases not matched to a gene: 10. The CDR3 spells CATKARQGENTEAFF. In nucleotides, the CDR3 is TGTGCCACGAAGGCCCGACAGGGGGAGAACACTGAAGCTTTCTTT.

The CDR3 here is CASSVGTGDYGYTF. CDR3 in DNA: TGTGCCAGCAGCGTAGGAACAGGGGACTATGGCTACACCTTC. The J gene is TRBJ1-2, the V gene TRBV9; TRBD1 matches 7 bases. V lost 0 bases to trimming and J lost 3 bases; unmatched junction nucleotides: 2. Germline loops: CDR1 SGDLS, CDR2 YYNGEE. The CDR3 has 14 residues.

This chain links TRBV10-3 with TRBJ2-1, with D tentatively TRBD1 (5 bases). Trimming removed 5 bases from V and 2 bases from J, with 7 bases in between. The CDR3 consists of 13 residues. CDR1 ENHRY and CDR2 SYGVKD come from the germline V gene. The CDR3 bases are TGTGCCATCAGTCTAGGGGCCTACAATGAGCAGTTCTTC. Its protein product is CAISLGAYNEQFF.

This chain uses TRBV6-5 with TRBJ2-5, with a possible D match to TRBD1 (6 bases). Germline V CDR1 and CDR2: MNHEY, SVGAGI. V lost 0 bases, J lost 6 bases, and 8 bases lay in between. This CDR3 contains 13 residues. This CDR3 is CASSYSGTQTQYF. For the CDR3, the DNA is TGTGCCAGCAGTTACTCGGGGACACAGACCCAGTACTTC.

The chain joins TRBV7-9 to TRBJ1-1; D unclear. CDR3 length: 15 amino acids. The V end was cut by 0 bases, the J end by 2 bases, with 10 bases between. Germline lookup yields CDR1 SEHNR and CDR2 FQNEAQ (reference sequence). The CDR3 coding sequence is TGTGCCAGCAGCTTAGCGATGGGCAGAAACACTGAAGCTTTCTTT. It codes for CASSLAMGRNTEAFF.

This chain connects TRBV5-5 to TRBJ2-7, with 7 bases fitting TRBD2. Germline CDR1 is SGHKS and CDR2 is YYEKEE (reference sequence). V lost 2 bases to trimming and J lost 4 bases; unmatched junction nucleotides: 3. CDR3 length: 13 residues. CDR3 DNA sequence: TGTGCCAGCAGCTTAGTCGGGGGGTACGAGCAGTACTTC. Amino acids: CASSLVGGYEQYF.

The chain links TRBV20-1 to TRBJ2-4, with a weak D call TRBD1 (6 bases). V was pared by 8 bases and J by 9 bases, with 14 bases between. CDR1 and CDR2 (germline): DFQATT, SNEGSKA (reference sequence). The CDR3 loop spans 11 amino acids. The DNA for the CDR3 is TGCAGTCCGACGGAAGGGGGCATTCAGTACTTC. It codes for CSPTEGGIQYF.

The chain employs TRBV7-8 and TRBJ1-4; 7 nucleotides agree with TRBD1. Trimming removed 4 bases from V and 5 bases from J; junction bases left unmatched: 7. The CDR3 loop spans 15 amino acids. Germline loops: CDR1 SGHVS, CDR2 FQNEAQ. CDR3 sequence: CASSSRQGINEKLFF. The CDR3, as DNA: TGTGCCAGCAGCTCTAGACAGGGAATAAATGAAAAACTGTTTTTT.

The chain has TRBV2 and TRBJ1-5; a possible D gene is TRBD1 (5 bases). The CDR3 spans 13 residues. The ends were cut back, 2 bases at V and 13 bases at J, with 15 bases in the middle. The germline CDR1 and CDR2 sequences are SNHLY and FYNNEI. The CDR3 protein is CASSEISGKKQHF. The CDR3 bases are TGTGCCAGCAGTGAAATTTCAGGGAAAAAACAGCATTTT.

The chain links TRBV2 to TRBJ1-2; no reliable D call. This CDR3 spans 13 amino acids. The germline V gene has CDR1 SNHLY and CDR2 FYNNEI. Trimming left V 2 bases short and J 7 bases short, with 11 bases between. CDR3 bases: TGTGCCAGCAGTGAATCGCCCGGTAGTGGCTACACCTTC. It specifies CASSESPGSGYTF.

The rearrangement uses TRBV7-9 and TRBJ1-6, with D tentatively TRBD1 (5 bases). The V and J ends lost 9 bases and 8 bases respectively, with 11 bases between them. This CDR3 is built from 12 residues. CDR1 SEHNR and CDR2 FQNEAQ come from the germline V gene (reference sequence). The DNA for the CDR3 is TGTGCCAGTTCAGGGATCGATTCACCCCTCCACTTT. This codes for CASSGIDSPLHF.

The genes are TRBV27 and TRBJ2-7, with D possibly matching TRBD2 (5 bases). The germline gives CDR1 MNHEY, CDR2 SMNVEV (reference sequence). The V and J ends lost 3 bases and 4 bases respectively, with 10 bases between them. There are 13 residues in the CDR3. The CDR3 DNA follows: TGTGCCAGCAGTTTTCGGAGGCGATACGAGCAGTACTTC. It codes for CASSFRRRYEQYF.